What follows are 32 T cell receptor beta chains derived from one specimen sequenced in a study of monozygotic twins with inflammatory bowel disease. TCRdb re-called the 5' RACE reads and gives one entry per CDR3 protein, without DNA. The repertoire table contains about 160,000 distinct CDR3 sequences. The sample comprised blood. Receptors originate from a human donor with ulcerative colitis or Crohn's disease, or a healthy co-twin of an affected twin (not recorded which).

This chain connects TRBV4-2 to TRBJ2-7; TCRdb designates TRBD1, a call that cannot be tested without DNA. This CDR3 spans 18 amino acids. CDR1 is LGHNA and CDR2 is YNFKEQ in the germline V gene. This CDR3 reads CASSPRVPGPSTSYEQYF.

This sequence joins TRBV5-6 and TRBJ2-7; TCRdb's D call of TRBD2 is untestable without DNA. CDR1 is SGHDT and CDR2 is YYEEEE in the germline V gene. The CDR3 spans 16 residues. The CDR3: CASTAKRASGSYEQYF. The full variable domain, its missing parts supplied by reference TRBV5-6 and TRBJ2-7, is DAGVTQSPTHLIKTRGQQVTLRCSPKSGHDTVSWYQQALGQGPQFIFQYYEEEERQRGNFPDRFSGHQFPNYSSELNVNALLLGDSALYLCASTAKRASGSYEQYFGPGTRLTVT.

V usage is TRBV20-1 and J usage is TRBJ1-5; TCRdb's assignment of TRBD1 cannot be checked, as there is no DNA. The germline V gene encodes CDR1 DFQATT and CDR2 SNEGSKA (reference sequence). The CDR3 consists of 16 residues. CDR3 protein: CSASKIHRGMYQPQHF.

This chain joins TRBV7-9 and TRBJ2-6; TCRdb picks TRBD2, but there is no DNA to check that call. There are 17 residues in the CDR3. The germline V gene encodes CDR1 SEHNR and CDR2 FQNEAQ (reference sequence). The CDR3 sequence: CASSINPPTSGANVLTF. Combining the CDR3 with reference TRBV7-9 and TRBJ2-6 gives the whole variable domain DTGVSQNPRHKITKRGQNVTFRCDPISEHNRLYWYRQTLGQGPEFLTYFQNEAQLEKSRLLSDRFSAERPKGSFSTLEIQRTEQGDSAMYLCASSINPPTSGANVLTFGAGSRLTVL.

The rearrangement links TRBV29-1 to TRBJ2-7; TCRdb selects TRBD1, and the lack of DNA leaves this call unchecked. The CDR3 is 13 amino acids. CDR1 and CDR2 from the germline V gene are SQVTM and ANQGSEA. The CDR3 is CSVALTGLYEQYF.

V gene TRBV19 combines with J gene TRBJ1-4; no DNA is available, so the TRBD1 call from TCRdb remains unchecked. This CDR3 region has 12 residues. Germline CDR1 is LNHDA and CDR2 is SQIVND (reference sequence). The CDR3 loop is CASSWTREKLFF.

The chain employs TRBV4-3 and TRBJ1-1. The length of the CDR3 is 14 residues. The germline gives CDR1 LGHNA, CDR2 YSLEER. The CDR3 reads CASSQELMNTEAFF.

The chain couples TRBV5-1 to TRBJ1-4; TCRdb returns TRBD1, unconfirmable since there is no DNA. The germline V gene encodes CDR1 SGHRS and CDR2 YFSETQ. The CDR3 runs to 15 residues. The chain's CDR3 is CASRNTGTTNEKLFF.

The rearrangement joins TRBV24-1 to TRBJ1-2; TCRdb selects TRBD1, and the lack of DNA leaves this call unchecked. Germline assignment: CDR1 KGHDR and CDR2 SFDVKD. CDR3 size: 14 residues. The CDR3 sequence: CATSTGSKDYGYTF.

V and J are TRBV11-2 and TRBJ2-3; the D call from TCRdb, TRBD2, cannot be confirmed without DNA. The germline V gene encodes CDR1 SGHAT and CDR2 FQNNGV. The CDR3 totals 18 residues. CDR3 residues: CASSLLGLAGEVADTQYF.

The chain carries TRBV13 and TRBJ2-7. The CDR3 is made up of 14 amino acids. Germline-derived CDR1 and CDR2 are PRHDT and FYEKMQ (reference sequence). CDR3 sequence reads: CASSLGLGSGEQYF. Drawing the rest from reference TRBV13 and TRBJ2-7, the complete variable domain is AAGVIQSPRHLIKEKRETATLKCYPIPRHDTVYWYQQGPGQDPQFLISFYEKMQSDKGSIPDRFSAQQFSDYHSELNMSSLELGDSALYFCASSLGLGSGEQYFGPGTRLTVT.

V and J are TRBV5-1 and TRBJ2-1. CDR3 size: 13 residues. Looked up from germline, CDR1 is SGHRS and CDR2 is YFSETQ. The CDR3 loop is CASSLDSYNEQFF.

V and J are TRBV7-6 and TRBJ2-3; no DNA is available, so the TRBD1 call from TCRdb remains unchecked. The CDR3 loop spans 16 amino acids. The germline CDR1 and CDR2 sequences are SGHVS and FNYEAQ. The CDR3 is CASSLTGRRSTDTQYF.

The V gene is TRBV12-3 or TRBV12-4, the J gene TRBJ2-7; TCRdb gives TRBD1 as the D gene, but with no DNA this cannot be confirmed. The CDR3 length is 15 residues. The CDR3 here is CASSVGQGKSYEQYF.

V usage is TRBV18 and J usage is TRBJ2-1; TCRdb gives TRBD2 as the D gene, but with no DNA this cannot be confirmed. Germline values: CDR1 KGHSH, CDR2 LQKENI. This CDR3 contains 15 residues. The CDR3 loop reads CASSRDLDSYNEQFF.

V and J are TRBV24-1 and TRBJ1-1; the TRBD1 assignment by TCRdb is unverifiable without DNA. CDR3 length equals 15 residues. In germline, CDR1 is KGHDR, CDR2 SFDVKD. The CDR3 protein is CATSGYTRGLAEAFF.

This chain uses TRBV11-2 with TRBJ2-1; TCRdb picks TRBD2, but there is no DNA to check that call. The V gene's germline CDR1 is SGHAT and CDR2 FQNNGV. This CDR3 is built from 16 residues. The CDR3 spells CASSPTSGRAYNEQFF.

The chain uses TRBV9 and TRBJ2-1. CDR1 is SGDLS and CDR2 is YYNGEE in the germline V gene. This CDR3 contains 13 residues. CDR3 sequence reads: CASSVGSINEQFF.

The genes are TRBV6-5 and TRBJ1-2; TCRdb's assignment of TRBD1 cannot be checked, as there is no DNA. The CDR3 has 15 amino acids. The germline V gene has CDR1 MNHEY and CDR2 SVGAGI. The CDR3 protein is CASSSEGQANYGYTF.

V gene TRBV5-1 combines with J gene TRBJ2-5. The CDR3 runs to 16 residues. Looked up from germline, CDR1 is SGHRS and CDR2 is YFSETQ. CDR3 residues: CASSFILADSQETQYF.

The gene calls are TRBV29-1 and TRBJ2-1; TCRdb's assignment of TRBD1 cannot be checked, as there is no DNA. The CDR3 is made up of 16 amino acids. Germline CDR1 SQVTM, CDR2 ANQGSEA. The CDR3 spells CSVELAGQGANNEQFF.

This rearrangement joins TRBV28 to TRBJ2-1; there is no DNA to check the TCRdb D call of TRBD2. The germline V gene has CDR1 MDHEN and CDR2 SYDVKM. This CDR3 has 19 residues. The CDR3 reads CASSVSGLAGQKSYNEQFF.

J is TRBJ2-6 and V is TRBV20-1; the D call from TCRdb, TRBD2, cannot be confirmed without DNA. Germline V gives CDR1 DFQATT, CDR2 SNEGSKA (reference sequence). The CDR3 extends over 19 amino acids. The chain's CDR3 is CSARDPWDYSISGANVLTF.

The rearrangement joins TRBV5-1 to TRBJ1-5. The CDR3 has 15 amino acids. Germline V gives CDR1 SGHRS, CDR2 YFSETQ. The CDR3 region is CASSLGGPGNQPQHF.

The CDR3: CASSPLLAGGSYEQYF. The chain uses TRBV18 and TRBJ2-7; TCRdb lists TRBD2, though no DNA is available to test this call. This CDR3 has 16 amino acids. Germline CDR1 reads KGHSH; CDR2 reads LQKENI. Based on the CDR3 plus reference TRBV18 and TRBJ2-7, the full variable domain is NAGVMQNPRHLVRRRGQEARLRCSPMKGHSHVYWYRQLPEEGLKFMVYLQKENIIDESGMPKERFSAEFPKEGPSILRIQQVVRGDSAAYFCASSPLLAGGSYEQYFGPGTRLTVT.

The chain uses TRBV14 and TRBJ2-7; TCRdb's D call of TRBD1 is untestable without DNA. The CDR3 consists of 16 residues. Germline CDR1 reads SGHDN; CDR2 reads FVKESK. CDR3 in amino acids: CASSQDWGGSSYEQYF.

The J gene is TRBJ2-1, the V gene TRBV12-3 or TRBV12-4; the TCRdb D gene call, TRBD2, has no DNA to confirm it. The CDR3 spans 17 residues. This CDR3 is CASSPPAGGPIYNEQFF.

The chain is built from TRBV7-2 and TRBJ2-1; the D call from TCRdb, TRBD2, cannot be confirmed without DNA. The CDR3 loop spans 16 amino acids. Germline V gives CDR1 SGHTA, CDR2 FQGNSA. The CDR3 is CASSLRGEAVYNEQFF.

CDR3 sequence reads: CASSLPSGSETIYF. The V and J genes are TRBV28 and TRBJ1-3. From germline, CDR1 is MDHEN and CDR2 SYDVKM. This CDR3 is 14 amino acids long.

The rearrangement uses TRBV30 and TRBJ2-7; TCRdb proposes TRBD1, but this gene call is untestable without DNA. Germline V gives CDR1 GTSNPN, CDR2 SVGIG (reference sequence). The CDR3 sequence is 15 residues long. The CDR3: CAWSFTGGYPYEQYF.

The gene calls are TRBV15 and TRBJ2-7. This CDR3 has 12 amino acids. CDR1 LNHNV and CDR2 YYDKDF come from the germline V gene (reference sequence). CDR3 in amino acids: CATGERLLEQYF.

The genes are TRBV5-6 and TRBJ2-5; TCRdb designates TRBD2, a call that cannot be tested without DNA. Germline V gives CDR1 SGHDT, CDR2 YYEEEE. This CDR3 is 16 amino acids long. This CDR3 is CASSYGLAGGEETQYF.